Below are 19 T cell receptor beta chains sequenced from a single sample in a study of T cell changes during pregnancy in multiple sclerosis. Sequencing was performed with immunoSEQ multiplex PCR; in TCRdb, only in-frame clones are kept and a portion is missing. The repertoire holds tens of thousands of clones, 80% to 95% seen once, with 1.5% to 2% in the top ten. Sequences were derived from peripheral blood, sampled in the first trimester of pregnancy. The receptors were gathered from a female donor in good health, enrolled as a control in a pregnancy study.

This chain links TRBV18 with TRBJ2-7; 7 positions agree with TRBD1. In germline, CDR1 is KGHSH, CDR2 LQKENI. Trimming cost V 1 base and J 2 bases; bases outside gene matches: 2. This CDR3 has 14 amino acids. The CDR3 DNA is TGTGCCAGCTCACCACAGGGGGCTCCCTACGAGCAGTACTTC. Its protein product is CASSPQGAPYEQYF.

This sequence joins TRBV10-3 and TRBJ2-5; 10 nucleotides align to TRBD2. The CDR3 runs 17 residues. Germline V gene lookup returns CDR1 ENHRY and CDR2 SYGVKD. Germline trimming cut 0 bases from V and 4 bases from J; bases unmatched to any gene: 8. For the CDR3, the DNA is TGTGCCATCAGTGAGTCTGTTAGCGGGAGGTCTTTAGAGACCCAGTACTTC. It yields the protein CAISESVSGRSLETQYF.

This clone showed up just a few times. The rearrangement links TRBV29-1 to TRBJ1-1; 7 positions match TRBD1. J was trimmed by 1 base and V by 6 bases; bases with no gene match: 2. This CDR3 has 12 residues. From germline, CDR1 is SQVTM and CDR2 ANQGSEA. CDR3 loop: CSVGQKNTEAFF. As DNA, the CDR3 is TGCAGCGTGGGACAGAAGAACACTGAAGCTTTCTTT.

The DNA for the CDR3 is TGTGCCAGCAAACGGGAGGTGAACACCGGGGAGCTGTTTTTT. It is translated as CASKREVNTGELFF. The chain employs TRBV27 and TRBJ2-2; 7 bases are shared with TRBD2. CDR1 and CDR2 (germline): MNHEY, SMNVEV (reference sequence). The CDR3 runs to 14 residues. V trimming: 7 bases; J trimming: 1 base; junction bases outside the gene matches: 3.

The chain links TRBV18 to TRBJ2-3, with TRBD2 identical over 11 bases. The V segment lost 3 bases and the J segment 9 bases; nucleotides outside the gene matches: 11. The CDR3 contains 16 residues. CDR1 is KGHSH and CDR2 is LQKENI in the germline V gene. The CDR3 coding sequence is TGTGCCAGCTCACCTGTAAGATCTAGCGGGAGGCACACGCAGTATTTT. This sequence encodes CASSPVRSSGRHTQYF.

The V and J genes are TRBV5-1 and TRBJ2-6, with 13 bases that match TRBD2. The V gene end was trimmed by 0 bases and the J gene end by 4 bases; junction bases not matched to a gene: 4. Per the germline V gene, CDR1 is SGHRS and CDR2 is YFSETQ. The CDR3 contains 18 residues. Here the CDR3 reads CASSLGTSGRLGANVLTF. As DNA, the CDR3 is TGCGCCAGCAGCTTGGGGACTAGCGGGAGACTCGGGGCCAACGTCCTGACTTTC.

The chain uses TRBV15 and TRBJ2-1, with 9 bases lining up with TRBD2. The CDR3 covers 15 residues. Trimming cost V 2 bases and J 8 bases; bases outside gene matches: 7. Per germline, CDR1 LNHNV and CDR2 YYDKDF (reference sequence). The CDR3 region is CATSRNAGGPHEQFF. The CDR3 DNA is TGTGCCACCAGCAGAAATGCGGGAGGGCCGCATGAGCAGTTCTTC.

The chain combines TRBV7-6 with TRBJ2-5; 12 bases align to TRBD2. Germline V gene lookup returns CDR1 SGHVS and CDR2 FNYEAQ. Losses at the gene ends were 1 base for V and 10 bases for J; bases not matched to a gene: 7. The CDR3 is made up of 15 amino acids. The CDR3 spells CASSLEASGRGDQYF. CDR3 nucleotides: TGTGCCAGCAGCTTAGAGGCTAGCGGGAGGGGGGACCAGTACTTC.

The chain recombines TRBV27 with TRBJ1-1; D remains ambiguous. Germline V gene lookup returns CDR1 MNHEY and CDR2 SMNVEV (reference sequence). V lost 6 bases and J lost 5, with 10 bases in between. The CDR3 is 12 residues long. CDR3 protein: CASRNLATEAFF. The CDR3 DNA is TGTGCCAGCAGAAACCTTGCGACTGAAGCTTTCTTT.

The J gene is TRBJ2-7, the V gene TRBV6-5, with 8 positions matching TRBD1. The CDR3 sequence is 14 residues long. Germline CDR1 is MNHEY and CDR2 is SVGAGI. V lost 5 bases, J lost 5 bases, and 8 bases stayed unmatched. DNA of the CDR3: TGTGCCAGCAGTAGGGACAGGCGGTGGGACGAGCAGTACTTC. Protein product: CASSRDRRWDEQYF.

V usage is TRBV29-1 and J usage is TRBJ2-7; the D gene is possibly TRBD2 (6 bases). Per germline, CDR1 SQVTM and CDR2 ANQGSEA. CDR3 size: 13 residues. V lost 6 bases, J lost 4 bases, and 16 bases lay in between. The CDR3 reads CSVGKGRQYEQYF. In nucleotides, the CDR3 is TGCAGCGTGGGTAAAGGGAGGCAGTACGAGCAGTACTTC.

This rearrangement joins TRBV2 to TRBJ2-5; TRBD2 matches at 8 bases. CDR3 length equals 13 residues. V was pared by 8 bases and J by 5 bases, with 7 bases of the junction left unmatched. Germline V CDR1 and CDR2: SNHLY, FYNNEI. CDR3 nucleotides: TGTGCCAGCCTACGGGAGGGCGGTGAGACCCAGTACTTC. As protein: CASLREGGETQYF.

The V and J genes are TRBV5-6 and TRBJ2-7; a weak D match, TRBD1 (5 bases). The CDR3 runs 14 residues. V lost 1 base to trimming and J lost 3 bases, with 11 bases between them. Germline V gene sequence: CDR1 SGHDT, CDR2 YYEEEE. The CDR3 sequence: CASSLSPGIYEQYF. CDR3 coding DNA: TGTGCCAGCAGCTTGTCCCCAGGGATCTACGAGCAGTACTTC.

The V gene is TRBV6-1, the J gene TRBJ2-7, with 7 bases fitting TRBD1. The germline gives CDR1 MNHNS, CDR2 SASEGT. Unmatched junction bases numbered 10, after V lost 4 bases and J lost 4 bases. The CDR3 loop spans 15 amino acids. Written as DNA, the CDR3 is TGTGCCAGCAGTGCAGGAACAGGGGTTGGGTACGAGCAGTACTTC. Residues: CASSAGTGVGYEQYF.

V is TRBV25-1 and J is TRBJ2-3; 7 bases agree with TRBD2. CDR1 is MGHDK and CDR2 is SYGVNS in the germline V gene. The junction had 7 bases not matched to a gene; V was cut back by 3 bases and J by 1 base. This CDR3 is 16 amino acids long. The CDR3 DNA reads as TGTGCCAGCAGTGAGGGAGAGCGGGACGGCACAGATACGCAGTATTTT. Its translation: CASSEGERDGTDTQYF. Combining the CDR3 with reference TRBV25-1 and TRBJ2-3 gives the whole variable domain EADIYQTPRYLVIGTGKKITLECSQTMGHDKMYWYQQDPGMELHLIHYSYGVNSTEKGDLSSESTVSRIRTEHFPLTLESARPSHTSQYLCASSEGERDGTDTQYFGPGTRLTVL.

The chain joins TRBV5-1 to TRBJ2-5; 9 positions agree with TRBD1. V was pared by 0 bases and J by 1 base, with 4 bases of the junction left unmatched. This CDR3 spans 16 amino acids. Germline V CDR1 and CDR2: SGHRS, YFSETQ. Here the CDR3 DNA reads TGCGCCAGCAGCTTGGGCGGACAGGGGATCCAAGAGACCCAGTACTTC. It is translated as CASSLGGQGIQETQYF.

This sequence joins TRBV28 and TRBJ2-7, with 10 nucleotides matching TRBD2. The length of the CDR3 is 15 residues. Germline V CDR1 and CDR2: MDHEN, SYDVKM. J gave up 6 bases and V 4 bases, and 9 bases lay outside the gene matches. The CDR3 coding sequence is TGTGCCAGCAGTTCCAGCGGGAGGGCCTTTGGCGAGCAGTACTTC. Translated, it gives CASSSSGRAFGEQYF.

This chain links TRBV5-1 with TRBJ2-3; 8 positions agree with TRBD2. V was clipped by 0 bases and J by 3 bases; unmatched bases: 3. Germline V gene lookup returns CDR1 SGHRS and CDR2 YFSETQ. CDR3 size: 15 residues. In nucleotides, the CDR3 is TGCGCCAGCAGCTTGGGGGGACTAGAAACAGATACGCAGTATTTT. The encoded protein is CASSLGGLETDTQYF.

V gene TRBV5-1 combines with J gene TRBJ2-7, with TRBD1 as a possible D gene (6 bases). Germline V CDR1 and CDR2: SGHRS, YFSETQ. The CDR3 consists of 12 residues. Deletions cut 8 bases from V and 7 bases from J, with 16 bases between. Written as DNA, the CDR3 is TGCGCCAGTTCTGAACAGGGTGAGGAGCAGTACTTC. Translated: CASSEQGEEQYF. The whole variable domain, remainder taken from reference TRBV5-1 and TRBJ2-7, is KAGVTQTPRYLIKTRGQQVTLSCSPISGHRSVSWYQQTPGQGLQFLFEYFSETQRNKGNFPGRFSGRQFSNSRSEMNVSTLELGDSALYLCASSEQGEEQYFGPGTRLTVT.